The 32 T cell receptor beta chains below all came from one sample that was sequenced in a study of a mutant IDH1 vaccine in newly diagnosed glioma. These receptors' antigens are unknown. The data were produced by immunoSEQ multiplex PCR, yet TCRdb's version contains in-frame clones alone and is incomplete. The data hold 45,000 to 55,000 clones, with over 60% observed a single time. The time point was: week 35, safety follow-up. A single vaccine dose contained 300 ug of mutant IDH1 20-mer peptide, and topical imiquimod was used with it. Sequencing was performed on PBMCs, taken from a glioma patient whose treatment included an IDH1 peptide vaccine. The source is a man aged 40-49 years with glioma.

The V gene is TRBV4-1, the J gene TRBJ2-1; 8 bases line up with TRBD2. The germline V gene encodes CDR1 MGHRA and CDR2 YSYEKL. J lost 7 bases, V lost 1 base, and 24 bases had no gene match. This CDR3 has 21 amino acids. The CDR3 nucleotides read TGCGCCAGCAGCCAAGGGGGGAGGGTCCCCGGCGGGAGGTCGGTAGGGAATGAGCAGTTCTTC. Protein: CASSQGGRVPGGRSVGNEQFF.

This clone was picked up a small number of times. The chain employs TRBV20-1 and TRBJ1-2; D not resolved. CDR3 length: 9 residues. Looked up from germline, CDR1 is DFQATT and CDR2 is SNEGSKA (reference sequence). V gave up 7 bases and J gave up 9 bases, with 9 bases separating them. The CDR3 DNA is TGCAGTGTGAAGGGTAGCTACACCTTC. It codes for CSVKGSYTF.

The chain has TRBV7-8 and TRBJ2-1; 7 nucleotides match TRBD2. With V trimmed by 2 bases and J by 10 bases, 11 bases remained unmatched. Germline loops: CDR1 SGHVS, CDR2 FQNEAQ. The CDR3 consists of 15 residues. The CDR3 region has the DNA TGTGCCAGCAGCTTAACCCCGTTAGGTAGCGGGGAGCAGTTCTTC. Amino acids: CASSLTPLGSGEQFF.

The V gene is TRBV7-9, the J gene TRBJ1-2; 11 nucleotides align to TRBD1. Trimming cost V 5 bases and J 10 bases; bases outside gene matches: 9. This CDR3 region has 14 residues. Germline lookup yields CDR1 SEHNR and CDR2 FQNEAQ (reference sequence). The CDR3 spells CASSPPGQGEDYTF. In DNA, the CDR3 is TGTGCCAGCAGCCCCCCGGGACAGGGGGAGGACTACACCTTC.

The gene calls are TRBV5-1 and TRBJ1-6; 7 positions agree with TRBD1. Germline CDR1 SGHRS, CDR2 YFSETQ. This CDR3 has 14 residues. V gave up 3 bases and J gave up 4 bases; unmatched junction bases: 1. The CDR3 DNA follows: TGCGCCAGCAGCTCGACAGGGTATAATTCACCCCTCCACTTT. Its translation is CASSSTGYNSPLHF.

On this clone: The sample holds other DNA sequences that translate to the same CDR3. This rearrangement joins TRBV7-8 to TRBJ1-4; 9 bases are a match to TRBD1. Per the germline V gene, CDR1 is SGHVS and CDR2 is FQNEAQ. The CDR3 has 14 residues. Trimming at V came to 6 bases and at J to 5 bases, leaving 4 bases not matched to a gene. Here the CDR3 reads CASSRGQGNEKLFF. The CDR3 DNA reads as TGTGCCAGCAGTAGGGGACAGGGAAATGAAAAACTGTTTTTT.

As DNA, the CDR3 is TGTGCCAGCAGCCAAGAAGCGGGAGGACGGGGTGAGCAGTTCTTC. Its protein product is CASSQEAGGRGEQFF. The chain has TRBV14 and TRBJ2-1; TRBD2 aligns across 9 bases. V lost 0 bases to trimming and J lost 9 bases; unmatched junction nucleotides: 6. This CDR3 region has 15 residues. The germline V gene has CDR1 SGHDN and CDR2 FVKESK.

The chain carries TRBV9 and TRBJ2-2; the D gene could be TRBD1 or TRBD2 (5 bases each). Between the trimmed V and J ends, which lost 3 bases and 1 base, there was a span of 13 bases. Germline lookup yields CDR1 SGDLS and CDR2 YYNGEE. The CDR3 runs to 16 residues. CDR3 region: CASSGRIRGNTGELFF. Written as DNA, the CDR3 is TGTGCCAGCAGCGGGAGGATTAGGGGGAACACCGGGGAGCTGTTTTTT. The complete variable domain, with remaining parts taken from reference TRBV9 and TRBJ2-2, reads DSGVTQTPKHLITATGQRVTLRCSPRSGDLSVYWYQQSLDQGLQFLIQYYNGEERAKGNILERFSAQQFPDLHSELNLSSLELGDSALYFCASSGRIRGNTGELFFGEGSRLTVL.

This chain links TRBV29-1 with TRBJ2-1; D may be TRBD2 (5 bases). The germline V gene has CDR1 SQVTM and CDR2 ANQGSEA. Trimming stripped 6 bases from V and 5 bases from J, with 14 bases between. The CDR3 spans 13 residues. The CDR3 bases are TGCAGCGTCCTTGGACTTACTAACAATGAGCAGTTCTTC. It specifies CSVLGLTNNEQFF.

The chain combines TRBV11-3 with TRBJ1-2; the D gene is possibly TRBD1 (6 bases). Germline V gene data show CDR1 as SGHNT and CDR2 as YENEEA. The CDR3 is made up of 14 amino acids. V lost 8 bases and J lost 6, with 19 bases in between. The CDR3 DNA sequence: TGTGCCAGCGGATACACAGGGATCGTGGATGGCTACACCTTC. Translating it yields CASGYTGIVDGYTF.

This clone appeared a few times. V and J are TRBV9 and TRBJ2-3; D possibly corresponds to TRBD1 (6 bases). The CDR3 runs to 18 residues. The V end was cut by 2 bases, the J end by 7 bases, with 26 bases between. CDR1 and CDR2 (germline): SGDLS, YYNGEE. CDR3 loop: CASSVKPGRTGIANTQYF. The CDR3 DNA sequence: TGTGCCAGCAGCGTTAAGCCCGGTCGAACAGGGATAGCCAATACGCAGTATTTT.

The V gene is TRBV6-8, the J gene TRBJ2-7; TRBD1 matches at 7 bases. The CDR3 length is 15 residues. The germline V gene encodes CDR1 MNHGY and CDR2 SAAAGT. J was trimmed by 0 bases and V by 5 bases; bases with no gene match: 7. The CDR3 loop reads CASSKDRSPSYEQYV. For the CDR3, the DNA is TGTGCCAGCAGTAAGGACAGGAGCCCCTCCTACGAGCAGTACGTC.

This chain joins TRBV11-3 and TRBJ2-1; TRBD2 matches 8 bases. Germline V gene sequence: CDR1 SGHNT, CDR2 YENEEA. CDR3 size: 16 residues. V dropped 0 bases and J dropped 6; count of bases not matched to a gene: 7. The CDR3 nucleotides read TGTGCCAGCAGCTTAGAAGGCGGGAGGAACGGCAATGAGCAGTTCTTC. Its translation: CASSLEGGRNGNEQFF.

The rearrangement links TRBV15 to TRBJ2-5, with D unresolved. CDR3 length: 15 residues. Germline CDR1 reads LNHNV; CDR2 reads YYDKDF (reference sequence). The V end was cut by 2 bases, the J end by 1 base, with 11 bases between. CDR3 sequence reads: CATSRTALGQETQYF. The CDR3 DNA reads TGTGCCACCAGCAGAACGGCCCTGGGCCAAGAGACCCAGTACTTC.

This clone was observed a single time. The rearrangement links TRBV11-2 to TRBJ1-1; D not resolved. The CDR3 is 15 residues long. Trimming left V 3 bases short and J 3 bases short, with 14 bases between. Per germline, CDR1 SGHAT and CDR2 FQNNGV. The CDR3 is CASSFGVGPYTEAFF. Here the CDR3 DNA reads TGTGCCAGCAGCTTCGGAGTAGGGCCTTACACTGAAGCTTTCTTT.

The chain joins TRBV9 to TRBJ1-1; D remains ambiguous. V lost 0 bases and J 1 base, leaving 10 bases between the germline ends. The CDR3 has 15 residues. The germline CDR1 and CDR2 sequences are SGDLS and YYNGEE. The CDR3 nucleotides are TGTGCCAGCAGCGTAGTGGCCATTTCGAACACTGAAGCTTTCTTT. This encodes CASSVVAISNTEAFF.

This rearrangement joins TRBV7-8 to TRBJ1-2, with 7 bases that match TRBD1. The CDR3 covers 17 residues. Germline V gives CDR1 SGHVS, CDR2 FQNEAQ. Trimming took 5 bases from V and 4 from J; bases not matched to a gene: 16. CDR3 sequence reads: CASSIRSAPDRAYGYTF. CDR3 DNA sequence: TGTGCCAGCAGCATAAGGTCCGCCCCAGACAGGGCCTATGGCTACACCTTC.

This clone was seen a single time. The rearrangement uses TRBV7-9 and TRBJ1-1; possibly TRBD1 for D (5 bases). V dropped 4 bases and J dropped 1 base, with 16 bases sitting between them. This CDR3 spans 16 amino acids. Germline V gene lookup returns CDR1 SEHNR and CDR2 FQNEAQ (reference sequence). The CDR3, as DNA: TGTGCCAGCAGCTCACCCTCGAGGGACTCGAACACTGAAGCTTTCTTT. Its protein product is CASSSPSRDSNTEAFF. Together with reference TRBV7-9 and TRBJ1-1, the CDR3 gives the full variable domain: DTGVSQNPRHKITKRGQNVTFRCDPISEHNRLYWYRQTLGQGPEFLTYFQNEAQLEKSRLLSDRFSAERPKGSFSTLEIQRTEQGDSAMYLCASSSPSRDSNTEAFFGQGTRLTVV.

The chain uses TRBV9 and TRBJ1-6; weak D call: TRBD1 (5 bases). Germline V gives CDR1 SGDLS, CDR2 YYNGEE. The CDR3 extends over 16 amino acids. V lost 0 bases and J 7 bases, leaving 14 bases between the germline ends. The DNA of the CDR3 is TGTGCCAGCAGCGTAGGGACACCATTGGGCAATTCACCCCTCCACTTT. Translated, it gives CASSVGTPLGNSPLHF. The complete variable domain, with remaining parts taken from reference TRBV9 and TRBJ1-6, reads DSGVTQTPKHLITATGQRVTLRCSPRSGDLSVYWYQQSLDQGLQFLIQYYNGEERAKGNILERFSAQQFPDLHSELNLSSLELGDSALYFCASSVGTPLGNSPLHFGNGTRLTVT.

This chain connects TRBV29-1 to TRBJ1-5, with a tentative D call TRBD1 (5 bases). V lost 3 bases and J 5 bases, leaving 11 bases between the germline ends. This CDR3 has 13 residues. CDR1 SQVTM and CDR2 ANQGSEA come from the germline V gene. The CDR3 region is CSVDLGDDQPQHF. The CDR3 DNA follows: TGCAGCGTTGATTTAGGGGACGATCAGCCCCAGCATTTT.

J is TRBJ1-5 and V is TRBV2; 10 bases are a match to TRBD1. CDR3 size: 14 residues. Germline trimming cut 9 bases from V and 2 bases from J; bases unmatched to any gene: 4. Germline lookup yields CDR1 SNHLY and CDR2 FYNNEI. The CDR3 protein is CASTGTGGNQPQHF. The CDR3, as DNA: TGTGCCAGTACCGGGACAGGGGGCAATCAGCCCCAGCATTTT.

The chain links TRBV18 to TRBJ1-6; D possibly corresponds to TRBD1 (6 bases). Trimming cost V 1 base and J 6 bases, with 16 bases left between them. The CDR3 covers 17 residues. Germline CDR1 reads KGHSH; CDR2 reads LQKENI. The CDR3 protein is CASSPLSPDSLNSPLHF. The CDR3 nucleotides read TGTGCCAGCTCACCACTATCCCCGGACAGCCTTAATTCACCCCTCCACTTT.

The CDR3 DNA is TGTGCCTGGACGACAGGGCTCGGGGAGACCCAGTACTTC. This translates into CAWTTGLGETQYF. The chain employs TRBV30 and TRBJ2-5, with 7 bases lining up with TRBD1. Trimming removed 4 bases from V and 5 bases from J; junction bases left unmatched: 7. Germline V lookup: CDR1 GTSNPN, CDR2 SVGIG (reference sequence). CDR3 length: 13 residues.

J is TRBJ2-7 and V is TRBV7-6; TRBD2 matches 7 bases. With V trimmed by 1 base and J by 5 bases, 14 bases remained unmatched. Germline values: CDR1 SGHVS, CDR2 FNYEAQ. The CDR3 is made up of 17 amino acids. CDR3: CASSLEGLGEGYHEQYV. The DNA of the CDR3 is TGTGCCAGCAGCTTAGAAGGTCTGGGGGAGGGCTACCACGAGCAGTACGTC.

V and J are TRBV4-3 and TRBJ2-1, with D tentatively TRBD1 or TRBD2 (5 bases each). V lost 3 bases and J lost 8, with 14 bases in between. Germline V gene lookup returns CDR1 LGHNA and CDR2 YSLEER. The CDR3 length is 14 residues. The CDR3 region is CASSHMRRGDEQFF. The CDR3 DNA reads TGCGCCAGCAGCCACATGCGCCGAGGGGATGAGCAGTTCTTC.

The V gene is TRBV6-5, the J gene TRBJ2-4; D may be TRBD1 (6 bases). Trimming removed 6 bases from V and 5 bases from J, with 14 bases in between. The CDR3 spans 14 residues. Germline V CDR1 and CDR2: MNHEY, SVGAGI. The CDR3 here is CASRGLGGQNIQYF. CDR3 sequence (DNA): TGTGCCAGCAGAGGCCTAGGGGGTCAAAACATTCAGTACTTC.

The chain carries TRBV7-9 and TRBJ2-2; no clear D gene. Germline V gives CDR1 SEHNR, CDR2 FQNEAQ (reference sequence). This CDR3 has 14 residues. Trimming removed 5 bases at V and 5 bases at J, with 12 bases between. In DNA form, the CDR3 reads TGTGCCAGCAGCCTCTCTATGTCTACCGGGGAGCTGTTTTTT. As protein: CASSLSMSTGELFF.

A word on this clone: Other DNA sequences from this sample encode an identical CDR3 as well. The chain couples TRBV5-5 to TRBJ2-2; the D is unclear. V shed 0 bases and J shed 3 bases, with 9 bases lying between them. The germline CDR1 and CDR2 sequences are SGHKS and YYEKEE (reference sequence). The CDR3 contains 15 residues. CDR3 DNA sequence: TGTGCCAGCAGCTTGGGTCATAGGGACACCGGGGAGCTGTTTTTT. Residues: CASSLGHRDTGELFF.

This clone showed up just once. The V call is TRBV5-4, the J call TRBJ2-7, with no clear D. The germline V and J ends were trimmed by 4 bases and 0 bases, with 11 bases remaining between them. The CDR3 has 14 amino acids. Germline loops: CDR1 SGHNT, CDR2 YYREEE (reference sequence). CDR3 in amino acids: CASSRPGGSYEQYF. CDR3 nucleotides: TGTGCCAGCAGCCGCCCGGGCGGCTCCTACGAGCAGTACTTC.

This chain connects TRBV4-1 to TRBJ2-3; D may match TRBD1 or TRBD2 (5 bases each). CDR3 length equals 16 residues. The germline V and J ends were trimmed by 4 bases and 5 bases, with 19 bases remaining between them. The germline gives CDR1 MGHRA, CDR2 YSYEKL. CDR3 in DNA: TGCGCCAGCAGCCTAACCGGGACCACGCAAGGAGATACGCAGTATTTT. This translates into CASSLTGTTQGDTQYF.

This clone was seen a handful of times. V usage is TRBV5-4 and J usage is TRBJ1-2, with TRBD1 identical over 7 bases. Germline assignment: CDR1 SGHNT and CDR2 YYREEE (reference sequence). Trimming at V came to 4 bases and at J to 6 bases, leaving 9 bases not matched to a gene. This CDR3 has 14 residues. CDR3 DNA: TGTGCCAGCAGCCCGCGGGGACAGAAAGATGGCTACACCTTC. This encodes CASSPRGQKDGYTF.

This clone appeared once. V and J are TRBV6-6 and TRBJ2-2; possible D gene TRBD2, 6 bases. In germline, CDR1 is MNHNY, CDR2 SVGAGI (reference sequence). Trimming left V 0 bases short and J 4 bases short, with 12 bases between. This CDR3 has 16 residues. CDR3: CASSYSQEGTTGELFF. In nucleotides, the CDR3 is TGTGCCAGCAGTTACTCGCAGGAGGGGACCACCGGGGAGCTGTTTTTT.